This T cell receptor (beta chain) is from a study of CD4 T cells in relation to SARS-CoV-2 and coronaviruses. The V gene end was trimmed by 0 bases and the J gene end by 2 bases; junction bases not matched to a gene: 2. Germline loops: CDR1 SGHNT, CDR2 YYREEE (reference sequence). The CDR3 loop spans 15 amino acids. The data were produced by immunoSEQ multiplex PCR, yet TCRdb's version contains in-frame clones alone and is incomplete. The sample has 23,000 or so clones; around 76% are singletons. Unexposed donor CD4+ T cells date from about 2011-2018, before the COVID-19 pandemic. After about 10 days of culture, CD4+ T cells were isolated. Turning to this clone: The antigen is unknown.

The V gene is TRBV5-4, the J gene TRBJ2-4, with TRBD1 matching over 7 bases. Sample: CD4+ T cells from PBMCs, cultured in vitro. This TCR derives from a human donor in good health. The CDR3 DNA follows: TGTGCCAGCAGCTTGGAGGGGGCCTCCAAAAACATTCAGTACTTC. Protein product: CASSLEGASKNIQYF.